The clone carrying this T cell receptor beta chain was seen ten or more times. The data stem from a study of human T cells and chemical hapten exposure. Library preparation tagged each individual cDNA molecule with a unique molecular identifier. TCRdb redid the calling of the RACE reads with MiXCR, one entry per CDR3 protein. The data contain roughly 260,000 distinct CDR3 sequences, approximately 8.4% of them singletons. Time point noted: pre-sensitization, week 0. Sample treatment: therapeutic diphenylcyclopropenone sensitization with weekly scalp DPC. Material: whole blood, obtained in connection with sensitization to the hapten diphenylcyclopropenone (DPC). This sequence originates from a woman in her thirties or forties with alopecia areata. Some clones in this sample may be carry-over from other donors' samples.

The CDR3 here is CAISDGDSSYEQYF. Here the CDR3 DNA reads TGTGCCATCAGTGATGGGGACAGCAGCTACGAGCAGTACTTC. The genes are TRBV10-3 and TRBJ2-7; 7 bases are a match to TRBD1. The CDR3 runs to 14 residues. The junction had 5 bases not matched to a gene; V was cut back by 3 bases and J by 3 bases. Germline V gives CDR1 ENHRY, CDR2 SYGVKD.